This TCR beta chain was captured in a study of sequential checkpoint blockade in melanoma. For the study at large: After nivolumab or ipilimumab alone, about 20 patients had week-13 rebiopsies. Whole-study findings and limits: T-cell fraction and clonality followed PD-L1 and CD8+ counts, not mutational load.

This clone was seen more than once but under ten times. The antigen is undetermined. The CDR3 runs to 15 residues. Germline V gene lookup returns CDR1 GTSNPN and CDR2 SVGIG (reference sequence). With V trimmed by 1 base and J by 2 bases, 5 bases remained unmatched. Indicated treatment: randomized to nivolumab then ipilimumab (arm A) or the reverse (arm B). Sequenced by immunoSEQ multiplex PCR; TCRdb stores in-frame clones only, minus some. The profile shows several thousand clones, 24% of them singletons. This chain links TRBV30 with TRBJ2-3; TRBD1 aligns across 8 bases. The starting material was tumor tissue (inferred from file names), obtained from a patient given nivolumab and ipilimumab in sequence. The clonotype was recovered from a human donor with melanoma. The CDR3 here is CAWSGDRGLTDTQYF. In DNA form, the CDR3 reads TGTGCCTGGAGTGGCGACAGGGGACTCACAGATACGCAGTATTTT.